The clone carrying this TCR beta chain has at least ten counts. Its matching antigen is unknown. This entry comes from a study of T cells after yellow fever vaccination. Study-wide background: Low-cell-number fractions underwent preparation using SMART-Seq v4 Ultra Low Input. Study-wide results and caveats: The study re-detected most primary-vaccination clones after the booster (under 97% CD4, around 90% CD8). A small proportion of clonotypes was detected in both the CD4 and CD8 compartments.

A single record per CDR3 protein comes from TCRdb applying MiXCR to the 5' RACE reads. The sample has more than 450,000 distinct CDR3 sequences; 21% are singletons. V shed 5 bases and J 6 bases; nucleotides not matched to a gene: 5. The length of the CDR3 is 13 residues. Per germline, CDR1 DFQATT and CDR2 SNEGSKA (reference sequence). The sequencing used PBMCs, collected roughly 20 days after the first yellow fever vaccination. This clonotype was sampled from a man aged 18 to 29 who received the YFV17D yellow fever vaccine. The J gene is TRBJ1-5, the V gene TRBV20-1; 9 positions agree with TRBD1. For the CDR3, the DNA is TGCAGTGCTGCACAGGGGGCTGGTCAGCCCCAGCATTTT. It translates to CSAAQGAGQPQHF.